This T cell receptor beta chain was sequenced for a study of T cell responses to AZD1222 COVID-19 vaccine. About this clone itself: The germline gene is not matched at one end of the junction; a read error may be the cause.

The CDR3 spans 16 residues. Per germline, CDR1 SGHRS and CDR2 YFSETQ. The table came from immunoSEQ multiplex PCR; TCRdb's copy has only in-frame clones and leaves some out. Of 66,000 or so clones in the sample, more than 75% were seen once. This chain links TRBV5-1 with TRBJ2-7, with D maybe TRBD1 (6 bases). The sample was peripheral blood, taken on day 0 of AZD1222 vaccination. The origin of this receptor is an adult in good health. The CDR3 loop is CASSLDALTGSYGQYF. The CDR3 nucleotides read TGCGCCAGCAGCTTGGACGCGTTGACAGGCTCCTACGGGCAGTACTTC.